Described below is a single TCR beta chain sequence and its context. Only in-frame clones appear in the TCRdb table, and some are missing; sequencing was by immunoSEQ multiplex PCR. The sample consists of more than 15,000 clones, roughly 87% of them appearing once. This sample is drawn from a study of blood T cell repertoires in COVID-19. Material for sequencing was peripheral blood. This TCR came from a human donor with active COVID-19. The donor label of this sample is uncertain.

This CDR3 is CASRPGGGYNEQFF. The CDR3 coding sequence is TGTGCCAGCAGACCTGGGGGGGGATACAATGAGCAGTTCTTC. V gene TRBV5-8 combines with J gene TRBJ2-1; 7 nucleotides line up with TRBD2. Trimming took 5 bases from V and 4 from J; bases not matched to a gene: 6. In germline, CDR1 is SGHTS, CDR2 YDEGEE. CDR3 length equals 14 residues.